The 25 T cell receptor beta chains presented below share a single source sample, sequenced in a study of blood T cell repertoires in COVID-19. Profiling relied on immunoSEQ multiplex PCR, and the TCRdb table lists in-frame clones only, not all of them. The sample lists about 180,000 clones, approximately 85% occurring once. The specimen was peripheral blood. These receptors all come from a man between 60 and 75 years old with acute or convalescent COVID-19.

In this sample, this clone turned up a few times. CDR3 coding DNA: TGTGCCAGCAGCTCAGCGGGGAGTCAAGAGACCCAGTACTTC. Encoded protein: CASSSAGSQETQYF. The chain joins TRBV7-9 to TRBJ2-5; 7 bases agree with TRBD2. The germline V gene has CDR1 SEHNR and CDR2 FQNEAQ (reference sequence). The V segment lost 4 bases and the J segment 2 bases; nucleotides outside the gene matches: 4. This CDR3 is built from 14 residues.

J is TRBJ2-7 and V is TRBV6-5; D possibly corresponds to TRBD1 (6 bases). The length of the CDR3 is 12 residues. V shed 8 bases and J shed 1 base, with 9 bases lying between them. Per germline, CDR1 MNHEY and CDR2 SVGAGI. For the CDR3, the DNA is TGTGCCAGCCGGACAGAATCCTACGAGCAGTACTTC. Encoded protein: CASRTESYEQYF.

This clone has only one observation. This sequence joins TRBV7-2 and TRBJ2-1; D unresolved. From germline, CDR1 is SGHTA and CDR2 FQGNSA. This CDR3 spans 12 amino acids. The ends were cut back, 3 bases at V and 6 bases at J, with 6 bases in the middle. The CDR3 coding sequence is TGTGCCAGCAGCTTCCAGTTCAATGAGCAGTTCTTC. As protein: CASSFQFNEQFF.

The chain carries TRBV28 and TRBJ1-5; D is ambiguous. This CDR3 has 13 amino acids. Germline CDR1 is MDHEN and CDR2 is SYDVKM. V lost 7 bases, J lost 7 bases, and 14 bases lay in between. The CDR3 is CASILTGVQPQHF. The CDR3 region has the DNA TGTGCCAGCATCTTGACCGGAGTCCAGCCCCAGCATTTT.

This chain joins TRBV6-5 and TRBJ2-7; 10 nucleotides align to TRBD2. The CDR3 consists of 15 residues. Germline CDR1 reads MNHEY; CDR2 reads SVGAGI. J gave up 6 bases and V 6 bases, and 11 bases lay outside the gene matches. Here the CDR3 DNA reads TGTGCCAGCAGAGACCTGGGACTAGCGCGTCGCGAGCAGTACTTC. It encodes CASRDLGLARREQYF.

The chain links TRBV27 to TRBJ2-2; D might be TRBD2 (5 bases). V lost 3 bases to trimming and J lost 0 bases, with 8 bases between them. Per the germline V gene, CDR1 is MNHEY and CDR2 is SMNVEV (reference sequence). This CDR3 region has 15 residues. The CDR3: CASSFTSPNTGELFF. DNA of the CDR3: TGTGCCAGCAGTTTCACTAGTCCGAACACCGGGGAGCTGTTTTTT.

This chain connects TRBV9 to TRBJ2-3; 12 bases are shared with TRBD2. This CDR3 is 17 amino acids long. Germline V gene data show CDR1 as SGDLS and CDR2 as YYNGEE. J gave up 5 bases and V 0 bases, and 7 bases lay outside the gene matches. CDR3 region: CASSVGLAGEGLDTQYF. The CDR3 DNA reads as TGTGCCAGCAGCGTAGGACTAGCGGGAGAGGGGCTAGATACGCAGTATTTT.

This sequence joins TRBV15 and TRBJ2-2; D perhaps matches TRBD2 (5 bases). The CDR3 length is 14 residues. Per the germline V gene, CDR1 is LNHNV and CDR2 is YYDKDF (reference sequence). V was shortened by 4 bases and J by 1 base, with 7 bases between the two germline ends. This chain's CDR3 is CATSNRGNTGELFF. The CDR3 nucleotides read TGTGCCACCAGCAACCGGGGGAACACCGGGGAGCTGTTTTTT.

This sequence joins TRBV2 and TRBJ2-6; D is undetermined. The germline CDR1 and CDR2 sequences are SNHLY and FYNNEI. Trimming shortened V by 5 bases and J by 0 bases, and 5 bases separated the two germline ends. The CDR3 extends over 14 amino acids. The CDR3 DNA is TGTGCCAGCAGTCAGTCCTCTGGGGCCAACGTCCTGACTTTC. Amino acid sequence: CASSQSSGANVLTF.

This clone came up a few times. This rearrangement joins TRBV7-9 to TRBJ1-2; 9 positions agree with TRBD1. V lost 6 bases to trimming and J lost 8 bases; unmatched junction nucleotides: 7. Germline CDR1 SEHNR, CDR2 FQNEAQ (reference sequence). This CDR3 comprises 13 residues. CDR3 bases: TGTGCCAGCAGTAGGGACAGGGAAGGAGGCTACACCTTC. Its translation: CASSRDREGGYTF. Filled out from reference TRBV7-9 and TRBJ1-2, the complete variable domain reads DTGVSQNPRHKITKRGQNVTFRCDPISEHNRLYWYRQTLGQGPEFLTYFQNEAQLEKSRLLSDRFSAERPKGSFSTLEIQRTEQGDSAMYLCASSRDREGGYTFGSGTRLTVV.

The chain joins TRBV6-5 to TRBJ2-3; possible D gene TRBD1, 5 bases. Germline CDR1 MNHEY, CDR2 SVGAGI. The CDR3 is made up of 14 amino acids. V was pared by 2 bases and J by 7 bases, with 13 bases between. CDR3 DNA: TGTGCCAGCAGTTACGAGGCAGGGCGCAATACGCAGTATTTT. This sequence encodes CASSYEAGRNTQYF.

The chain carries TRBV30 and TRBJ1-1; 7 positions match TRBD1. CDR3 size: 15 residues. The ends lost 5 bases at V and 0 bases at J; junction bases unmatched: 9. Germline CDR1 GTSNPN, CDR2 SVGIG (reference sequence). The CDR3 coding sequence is TGTGCCTGGGGTATCGCCAGGGGGATGAACACTGAAGCTTTCTTT. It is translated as CAWGIARGMNTEAFF.

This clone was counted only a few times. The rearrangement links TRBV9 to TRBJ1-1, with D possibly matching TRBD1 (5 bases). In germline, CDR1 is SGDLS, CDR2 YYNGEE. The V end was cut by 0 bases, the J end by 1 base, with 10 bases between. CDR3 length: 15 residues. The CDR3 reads CASSVDPGSNTEAFF. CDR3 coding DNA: TGTGCCAGCAGCGTAGATCCAGGGTCGAACACTGAAGCTTTCTTT.

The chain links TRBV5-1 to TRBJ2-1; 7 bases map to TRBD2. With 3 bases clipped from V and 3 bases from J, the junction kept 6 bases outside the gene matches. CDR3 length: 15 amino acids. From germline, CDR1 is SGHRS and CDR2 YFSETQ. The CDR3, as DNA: TGCGCCAGCAGCTCAAGCGGGAAAGTCTACAATGAGCAGTTCTTC. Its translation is CASSSSGKVYNEQFF.

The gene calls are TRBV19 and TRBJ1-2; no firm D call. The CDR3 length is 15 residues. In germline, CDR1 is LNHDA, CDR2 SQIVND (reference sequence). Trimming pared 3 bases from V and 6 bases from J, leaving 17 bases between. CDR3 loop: CASSMRRSSRHGYTF. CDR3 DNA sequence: TGTGCCAGTAGTATGAGACGGAGCAGCCGACATGGCTACACCTTC.

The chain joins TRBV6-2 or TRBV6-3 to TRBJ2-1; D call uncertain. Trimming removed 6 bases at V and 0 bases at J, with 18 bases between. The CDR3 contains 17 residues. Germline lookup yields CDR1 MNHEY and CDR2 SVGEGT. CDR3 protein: CASSLTLLPSSYNEQFF. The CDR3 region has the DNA TGTGCCAGCAGCCTCACCCTGCTACCAAGCTCCTACAATGAGCAGTTCTTC.

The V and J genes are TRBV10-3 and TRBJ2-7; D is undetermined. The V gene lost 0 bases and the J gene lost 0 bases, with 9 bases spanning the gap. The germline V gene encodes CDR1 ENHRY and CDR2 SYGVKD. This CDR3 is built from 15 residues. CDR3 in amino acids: CAISESRPSSYEQYF. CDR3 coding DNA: TGTGCCATCAGTGAGTCGAGGCCGAGCTCCTACGAGCAGTACTTC.

The DNA of the CDR3 is TGTGCCAGTAGTTTCCGGGAGGCCACCTACGAGCAGTACTTC. Translation: CASSFREATYEQYF. The chain uses TRBV19 and TRBJ2-7; 7 nucleotides line up with TRBD2. After removal of 5 bases from V and 2 bases from J, the junction contained 6 bases not matched to a gene. CDR1 is LNHDA and CDR2 is SQIVND in the germline V gene (reference sequence). The CDR3 is 14 residues long.

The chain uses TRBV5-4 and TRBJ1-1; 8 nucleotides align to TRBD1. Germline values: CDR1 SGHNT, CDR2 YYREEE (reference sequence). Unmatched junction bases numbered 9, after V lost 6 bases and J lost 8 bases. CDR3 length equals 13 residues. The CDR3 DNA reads TGTGCCAGCATCATACAGGGGGGGACCGAAGCTTTCTTT. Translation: CASIIQGGTEAFF.

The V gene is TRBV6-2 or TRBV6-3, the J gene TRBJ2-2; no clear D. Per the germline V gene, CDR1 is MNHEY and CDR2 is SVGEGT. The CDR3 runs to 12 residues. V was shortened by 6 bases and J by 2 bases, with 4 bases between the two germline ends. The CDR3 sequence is CASSLNTGELFF. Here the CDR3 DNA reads TGTGCCAGCAGCTTAAACACCGGGGAGCTGTTTTTT.

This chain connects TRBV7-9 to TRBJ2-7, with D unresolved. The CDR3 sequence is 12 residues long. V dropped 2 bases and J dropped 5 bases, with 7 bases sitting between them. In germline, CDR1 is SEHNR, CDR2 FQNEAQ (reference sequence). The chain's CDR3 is CASSLRLDEQYF. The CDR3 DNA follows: TGTGCCAGCAGCTTAAGGCTAGACGAGCAGTACTTC.

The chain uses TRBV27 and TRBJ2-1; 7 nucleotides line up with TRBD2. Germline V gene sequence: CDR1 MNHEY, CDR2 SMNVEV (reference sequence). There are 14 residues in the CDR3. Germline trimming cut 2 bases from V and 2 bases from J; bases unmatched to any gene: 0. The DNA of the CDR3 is TGTGCCAGCAGTTTAGCGGGAGCCTACAATGAGCAGTTCTTC. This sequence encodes CASSLAGAYNEQFF.

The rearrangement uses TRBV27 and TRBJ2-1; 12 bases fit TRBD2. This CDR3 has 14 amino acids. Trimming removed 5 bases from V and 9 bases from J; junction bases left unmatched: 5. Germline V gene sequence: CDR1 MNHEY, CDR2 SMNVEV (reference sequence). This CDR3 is CASSPTSGSFEQFF. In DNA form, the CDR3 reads TGTGCCAGCAGTCCGACTAGCGGGAGTTTTGAGCAGTTCTTC.

The CDR3 nucleotides read TGTGCCAGCAGCCGGGGACAGACCGGGGAGCTGTTTTTT. It encodes CASSRGQTGELFF. V usage is TRBV5-4 and J usage is TRBJ2-2; 7 bases are a match to TRBD1. CDR3 length: 13 amino acids. In germline, CDR1 is SGHNT, CDR2 YYREEE (reference sequence). V lost 4 bases and J lost 5; bases outside the gene matches: 2.

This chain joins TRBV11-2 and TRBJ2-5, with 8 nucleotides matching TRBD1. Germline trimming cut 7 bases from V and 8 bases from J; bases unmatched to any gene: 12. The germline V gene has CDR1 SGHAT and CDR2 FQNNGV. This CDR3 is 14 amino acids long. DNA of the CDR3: TGTGCCAGCAACACGGGACAGGCACCGGAAACCCAGTACTTC. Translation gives CASNTGQAPETQYF.